These 17 T cell receptor beta chains share one sample of origin, sequenced in a study of cytomegalovirus exposure and HLA in healthy donors. PCR used 60 Vbeta primers and 13 Jbeta primers. TCRdb keeps only in-frame clones here, not all; method: immunoSEQ multiplex PCR. In the table there are 130,000 or so clones, 70% to 80% of which are singletons. The specimen was PBMCs. These receptors were obtained from a woman aged 60-75 years in good health and CMV-seronegative.

V and J are TRBV7-8 and TRBJ1-1, with 9 nucleotides matching TRBD1. CDR3 length: 15 amino acids. Germline-derived CDR1 and CDR2 are SGHVS and FQNEAQ. The junction had 4 bases not matched to a gene; V was cut back by 5 bases and J by 0 bases. CDR3 in amino acids: CASSPRDRVNTEAFF. The CDR3 coding sequence is TGTGCCAGCAGCCCCCGGGACAGGGTGAACACTGAAGCTTTCTTT.

The chain recombines TRBV2 with TRBJ2-1; TRBD1 matches 9 bases. This CDR3 has 14 residues. Looked up from germline, CDR1 is SNHLY and CDR2 is FYNNEI. V gave up 8 bases and J gave up 5 bases; unmatched junction bases: 7. The CDR3 protein is CASGWTGEHNEQFF. The CDR3 DNA reads TGTGCCAGCGGTTGGACAGGGGAACACAATGAGCAGTTCTTC.

This clone was seen only a few times. The chain employs TRBV4-1 and TRBJ1-4, with D tentatively TRBD1 (6 bases). Germline loops: CDR1 MGHRA, CDR2 YSYEKL. The CDR3 runs 15 residues. Trimming pared 1 base from V and 7 bases from J, leaving 13 bases between. The CDR3 DNA is TGCGCCAGCAGCCAAGGCGACAGGACGGTTGAAAAACTGTTTTTT. Its translation: CASSQGDRTVEKLFF.

This clone has only a few counts. The chain recombines TRBV7-9 with TRBJ2-5, with 7 nucleotides matching TRBD2. Germline CDR1 SEHNR, CDR2 FQNEAQ (reference sequence). V gave up 4 bases and J gave up 5 bases; unmatched junction bases: 10. The CDR3 spans 15 residues. The CDR3 spells CASSSFVGGVETQYF. CDR3 DNA sequence: TGTGCCAGCAGCTCTTTCGTGGGAGGGGTTGAGACCCAGTACTTC.

The rearrangement links TRBV28 to TRBJ2-2, with D hard to call. Germline CDR1 MDHEN, CDR2 SYDVKM. Trimming stripped 2 bases from V and 0 bases from J, with 7 bases between. CDR3 length: 15 amino acids. CDR3 sequence reads: CASSLMPANTGELFF. The CDR3 DNA sequence: TGTGCCAGCAGTTTAATGCCAGCGAACACCGGGGAGCTGTTTTTT.

V is TRBV5-1 and J is TRBJ2-1; TRBD2 aligns across 8 bases. Per germline, CDR1 SGHRS and CDR2 YFSETQ. The CDR3 length is 16 residues. The J segment lost 0 bases and the V segment lost 2 bases, leaving 4 bases of the junction unmatched. The CDR3 region is CASSFPGGGSYNEQFF. Written as DNA, the CDR3 is TGCGCCAGCAGCTTCCCCGGGGGGGGCTCCTACAATGAGCAGTTCTTC.

CDR3 nucleotides: TGCGCCAGCGCCGATTTTGGGAGGTGGGGCTACACCTTC. Amino acid sequence: CASADFGRWGYTF. The rearrangement joins TRBV5-1 to TRBJ1-2; D not certain. Germline lookup yields CDR1 SGHRS and CDR2 YFSETQ. CDR3 length: 13 amino acids. The V end was cut by 7 bases, the J end by 8 bases, with 18 bases between.

The chain is built from TRBV7-3 and TRBJ2-3; the D gene is possibly TRBD1 (5 bases). Germline-derived CDR1 and CDR2 are SGHTA and FQGTGA. This CDR3 has 14 residues. V was clipped by 5 bases and J by 1 base, with 10 bases between them. The DNA for the CDR3 is TGTGCCAGCAGCCGCGGACATCGCACAGATACGCAGTATTTT. Residues: CASSRGHRTDTQYF.

This chain connects TRBV19 to TRBJ2-1, with 7 bases identical to TRBD2. The trim removed 1 base at V and 8 bases at J, leaving 8 bases unmatched. CDR3 length: 15 amino acids. Germline CDR1 reads LNHDA; CDR2 reads SQIVND (reference sequence). Here the CDR3 DNA reads TGTGCCAGTAGTATAGTTGGACTAGGGATCCATGAGCAGTTCTTC. This gives the protein CASSIVGLGIHEQFF. The full variable domain, in which reference TRBV19 and TRBJ2-1 provide the parts outside the CDR3, is DGGITQSPKYLFRKEGQNVTLSCEQNLNHDAMYWYRQDPGQGLRLIYYSQIVNDFQKGDIAEGYSVSREKKESFPLTVTSAQKNPTAFYLCASSIVGLGIHEQFFGPGTRLTVL.

V and J are TRBV20-1 and TRBJ2-3; 11 bases line up with TRBD2. Germline lookup yields CDR1 DFQATT and CDR2 SNEGSKA (reference sequence). The CDR3 runs to 11 residues. DNA of the CDR3: TGCACTAGGACTAGCGGGGATACGCAGTATTTT. Residues: CTRTSGDTQYF.

The chain is built from TRBV28 and TRBJ2-7; 8 bases line up with TRBD1. The CDR3 runs 15 residues. Germline assignment: CDR1 MDHEN and CDR2 SYDVKM. Trimming cost V 6 bases and J 2 bases; bases outside gene matches: 9. The CDR3 is CASSPGQGKPYEQYF. CDR3 nucleotides: TGTGCCAGCAGCCCCGGACAGGGTAAACCCTACGAGCAGTACTTC.

V and J are TRBV11-3 and TRBJ1-1; D ambiguous. The germline V gene encodes CDR1 SGHNT and CDR2 YENEEA. V was clipped by 0 bases and J by 4 bases, with 6 bases between them. The CDR3 spans 13 residues. CDR3 in amino acids: CASSLEAATEAFF. The CDR3, as DNA: TGTGCCAGCAGCTTAGAGGCGGCCACTGAAGCTTTCTTT.

The chain is built from TRBV19 and TRBJ1-2, with D unclear. V was pared by 8 bases and J by 5 bases, with 12 bases between. Germline V gene lookup returns CDR1 LNHDA and CDR2 SQIVND (reference sequence). CDR3 length equals 12 residues. The CDR3 protein is CASRNWAYGYTF. The CDR3 nucleotides read TGTGCCAGTCGCAATTGGGCATATGGCTACACCTTC.

The genes are TRBV28 and TRBJ2-7; the D is unclear. The CDR3 is 14 residues long. Germline loops: CDR1 MDHEN, CDR2 SYDVKM. Deletions cut 3 bases from V and 4 bases from J, with 13 bases between. The CDR3 is CASSLGSLPYEQYF. For the CDR3, the DNA is TGTGCCAGCAGTTTGGGCAGTCTGCCTTACGAGCAGTACTTC.

This rearrangement joins TRBV28 to TRBJ2-3; 10 bases are shared with TRBD1. V shed 4 bases and J 2 bases; nucleotides not matched to a gene: 3. The CDR3 length is 15 residues. Germline assignment: CDR1 MDHEN and CDR2 SYDVKM. Here the CDR3 DNA reads TGTGCCAGCAGTTCGACAGGGGGCGTCACAGATACGCAGTATTTT. This gives the protein CASSSTGGVTDTQYF.

V usage is TRBV13 and J usage is TRBJ2-7; 14 bases match TRBD2. CDR3 length: 17 amino acids. V shed 5 bases, J shed 3 bases, and the junction held 9 bases outside the gene matches. Germline V gene data show CDR1 as PRHDT and CDR2 as FYEKMQ (reference sequence). The CDR3 nucleotides are TGTGCCAGCAGCGCCCAAGGGACTAGCGGGGGACGCTACGAGCAGTACTTC. It is translated as CASSAQGTSGGRYEQYF.

The chain employs TRBV7-2 and TRBJ2-5; 7 bases map to TRBD2. The ends lost 3 bases at V and 5 bases at J; junction bases unmatched: 9. Germline V gene data show CDR1 as SGHTA and CDR2 as FQGNSA. The CDR3 covers 15 residues. In DNA form, the CDR3 reads TGTGCCAGCAGCTTCGACGGGAGGTTCGGGGAGACCCAGTACTTC. Its protein product is CASSFDGRFGETQYF. The whole variable domain, remainder taken from reference TRBV7-2 and TRBJ2-5, is GAGVSQSPSNKVTEKGKDVELRCDPISGHTALYWYRQSLGQGLEFLIYFQGNSAPDKSGLPSDRFSAERTGGSVSTLTIQRTQQEDSAVYLCASSFDGRFGETQYFGPGTRLLVL.